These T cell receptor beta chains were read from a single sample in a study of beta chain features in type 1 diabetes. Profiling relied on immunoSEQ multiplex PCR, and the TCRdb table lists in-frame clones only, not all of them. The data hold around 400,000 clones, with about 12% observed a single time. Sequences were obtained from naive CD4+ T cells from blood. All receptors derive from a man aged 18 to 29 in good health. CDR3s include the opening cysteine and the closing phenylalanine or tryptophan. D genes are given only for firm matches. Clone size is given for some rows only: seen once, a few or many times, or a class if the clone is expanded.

cdr3_nt: TGTGCCAGCAGGATGGACAGGGTAAATGAAAAACTGTTTTTT
cdr3_aa: CASRMDRVNEKLFF
j_call: TRBJ1-4
clone_size: -
v_call: TRBV28
d_call: TRBD1

cdr3_nt: TGCAGCGTTGGAACTAGCGGGAGCTACGAGCAGTACTTC
cdr3_aa: CSVGTSGSYEQYF
j_call: TRBJ2-7
clone_size: many
v_call: TRBV29-1
d_call: TRBD2

cdr3_nt: TGTGCCTGGAGTGTACTAGCGGGGTCCTACAATGAGCAGTTCTTC
cdr3_aa: CAWSVLAGSYNEQFF
j_call: TRBJ2-1
clone_size: -
v_call: TRBV30
d_call: TRBD2

cdr3_nt: TGTGCCTGGAGTGTACGGGGGATCGGTCAGCCCCAGCATTTT
cdr3_aa: CAWSVRGIGQPQHF
j_call: TRBJ1-5
clone_size: few
v_call: TRBV30
d_call: -

cdr3_nt: TGTGCCATCAGTGAGGACTTAGCGGGAAGCTCCTACAATGAGCAGTTCTTC
cdr3_aa: CAISEDLAGSSYNEQFF
j_call: TRBJ2-1
clone_size: few
v_call: TRBV10-3
d_call: TRBD2

cdr3_nt: TGTGCCAGCAGCGTAGGCGGGACTAGTTCCTACGAGCAGTACTTC
cdr3_aa: CASSVGGTSSYEQYF
j_call: TRBJ2-7
clone_size: few
v_call: TRBV9
d_call: TRBD2

cdr3_nt: TGTGCCAGCAAAGGAGGGTTCTATGCGAACACCGGGGAGCTGTTTTTT
cdr3_aa: CASKGGFYANTGELFF
j_call: TRBJ2-2
clone_size: few
v_call: TRBV7-9
d_call: -

cdr3_nt: TGTGCCAGCAGCTTAGGTAGAGGGTCTGGAAACACCATATATTTT
cdr3_aa: CASSLGRGSGNTIYF
j_call: TRBJ1-3
clone_size: few
v_call: TRBV7-9
d_call: -

cdr3_nt: TGCGCCAGCAGCTTAGGGGGGGGGCAGAATTCACCCCTCCACTTT
cdr3_aa: CASSLGGGQNSPLHF
j_call: TRBJ1-6
clone_size: few
v_call: TRBV5-1
d_call: -

cdr3_nt: TGTGCCAGCAGCGATGGAGCCCTCTCCTACAATGAGCAGTTCTTC
cdr3_aa: CASSDGALSYNEQFF
j_call: TRBJ2-1
clone_size: -
v_call: TRBV6-1
d_call: -

cdr3_nt: TGCGCCAGCAGCTTGGGGGGAGCGGGAGCCTACAATGAGCAGTTCTTC
cdr3_aa: CASSLGGAGAYNEQFF
j_call: TRBJ2-1
clone_size: -
v_call: TRBV5-1
d_call: TRBD2

cdr3_nt: TGTGCCTGGAGTCCGGACAGGGGAAAACTGTTTTTT
cdr3_aa: CAWSPDRGKLFF
j_call: TRBJ1-4
clone_size: -
v_call: TRBV30
d_call: TRBD1

cdr3_nt: TGTGCCAGCAGCTCCGGACTAGCGGGCCCGACAGATACGCAGTATTTT
cdr3_aa: CASSSGLAGPTDTQYF
j_call: TRBJ2-3
clone_size: few
v_call: TRBV5-4
d_call: TRBD2

cdr3_nt: TGTGCCAGCAAGCGGGGGCCATCCACAGATACGCAGTATTTT
cdr3_aa: CASKRGPSTDTQYF
j_call: TRBJ2-3
clone_size: few
v_call: TRBV2
d_call: TRBD2

cdr3_nt: TGTGCCAGCAGCGCACAGGGGAACACTGAAGCTTTCTTT
cdr3_aa: CASSAQGNTEAFF
j_call: TRBJ1-1
clone_size: -
v_call: TRBV7-9
d_call: -

cdr3_nt: TGTGCCAGCAGCGGTGGACCGGGACAGGGGGCGGGTGGCTACACCTTC
cdr3_aa: CASSGGPGQGAGGYTF
j_call: TRBJ1-2
clone_size: -
v_call: TRBV9
d_call: TRBD1

cdr3_nt: TGTGCCAGCAGCCCGAGCGGGATGGGAGGCAATGAGCAGTTCTTC
cdr3_aa: CASSPSGMGGNEQFF
j_call: TRBJ2-1
clone_size: few
v_call: TRBV11-1
d_call: TRBD2

cdr3_nt: TGTGCCAGCAGCCCCGCCGGGGACAGATACAATGAGCAGTTCTTC
cdr3_aa: CASSPAGDRYNEQFF
j_call: TRBJ2-1
clone_size: few
v_call: TRBV7-9
d_call: TRBD1

cdr3_nt: TGTGCCAGCAGCTTGGTACAGTCCTCAGAAACCCAGTACTTC
cdr3_aa: CASSLVQSSETQYF
j_call: TRBJ2-5
clone_size: few
v_call: TRBV5-4
d_call: -

cdr3_nt: TGTGCCAGCATAGCGGGGGGACAGCCGTCCTATGGCTACACCTTC
cdr3_aa: CASIAGGQPSYGYTF
j_call: TRBJ1-2
clone_size: -
v_call: TRBV28
d_call: TRBD1

cdr3_nt: TGTGCCAGCAGCCAAGTACTAAAAAGCGGGGGCTACGAGCAGTACTTC
cdr3_aa: CASSQVLKSGGYEQYF
j_call: TRBJ2-7
clone_size: few
v_call: TRBV4-2
d_call: TRBD2

cdr3_nt: TGTGCCAGCAGCTTAGAGTGGCAGGGAAAGGGCGAGCAGTACTTC
cdr3_aa: CASSLEWQGKGEQYF
j_call: TRBJ2-7
clone_size: once
v_call: TRBV7-6
d_call: -

cdr3_nt: TGTGCCTGGGGTGGGTGGCCTGGGGCCAACGTCCTGACTTTC
cdr3_aa: CAWGGWPGANVLTF
j_call: TRBJ2-6
clone_size: -
v_call: TRBV30
d_call: -

cdr3_nt: TGTGCCAGCCACCGTGGTGGAGGGGGCGCAGATACGCAGTATTTT
cdr3_aa: CASHRGGGGADTQYF
j_call: TRBJ2-3
clone_size: -
v_call: TRBV6-5
d_call: -

cdr3_nt: TGTGCCGGGACGAGGGCTGCGAACACTGAAGCTTTCTTT
cdr3_aa: CAGTRAANTEAFF
j_call: TRBJ1-1
clone_size: few
v_call: TRBV30
d_call: -

cdr3_nt: TGTGCCAGCAGCTTCACAGGGCTAAATGAAAAACTGTTTTTT
cdr3_aa: CASSFTGLNEKLFF
j_call: TRBJ1-4
clone_size: -
v_call: TRBV11-1
d_call: -

cdr3_nt: TGTGCCAGCAGCAAGGTGCGGGAGGTCCCCCACGAGCAGTACTTC
cdr3_aa: CASSKVREVPHEQYF
j_call: TRBJ2-7
clone_size: few
v_call: TRBV21-1
d_call: -

cdr3_nt: TGTGCTAGTGGTTTGTACAGGGCCGGCTACGAGCAGTACTTC
cdr3_aa: CASGLYRAGYEQYF
j_call: TRBJ2-7
clone_size: -
v_call: TRBV12-5
d_call: -

cdr3_nt: TGTGCCAGCGGTCTAGCGGGAAGGGTGAATACGCAGTATTTT
cdr3_aa: CASGLAGRVNTQYF
j_call: TRBJ2-3
clone_size: few
v_call: TRBV5-4
d_call: TRBD2